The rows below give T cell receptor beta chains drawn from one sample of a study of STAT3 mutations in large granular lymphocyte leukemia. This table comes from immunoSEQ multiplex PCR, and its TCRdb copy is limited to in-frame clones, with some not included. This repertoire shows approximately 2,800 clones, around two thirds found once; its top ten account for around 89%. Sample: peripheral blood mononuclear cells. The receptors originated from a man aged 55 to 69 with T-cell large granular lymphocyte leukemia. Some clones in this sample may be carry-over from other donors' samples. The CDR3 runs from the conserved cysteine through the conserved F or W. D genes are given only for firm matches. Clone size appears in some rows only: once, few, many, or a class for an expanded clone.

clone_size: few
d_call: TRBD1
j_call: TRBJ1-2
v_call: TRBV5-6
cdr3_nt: TGTGCCAGCAGCCTAGGGACAGGCCACCGGGTCTACACCTTC
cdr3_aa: CASSLGTGHRVYTF

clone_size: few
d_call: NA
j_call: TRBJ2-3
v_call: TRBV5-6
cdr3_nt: TGTGCCAGCAGCTTGTTGACAGATACGCAGTATTTT
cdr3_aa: CASSLLTDTQYF

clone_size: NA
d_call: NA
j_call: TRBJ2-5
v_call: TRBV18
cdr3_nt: TGTGCCAGCTCACCAATAGACTCGATGGAGACCCAGTACTTC
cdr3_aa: CASSPIDSMETQYF

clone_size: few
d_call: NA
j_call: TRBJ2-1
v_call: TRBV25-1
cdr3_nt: TGTGCCAGCAGTGAAGGCGGGGGCTATTACAATGAGCAGTTCTTC
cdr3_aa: CASSEGGGYYNEQFF

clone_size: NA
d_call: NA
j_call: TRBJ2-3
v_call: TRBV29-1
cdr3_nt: TGCAGCGTCCTAGGACGGCCCAGCACAGATACGCAGTATTTT
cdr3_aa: CSVLGRPSTDTQYF

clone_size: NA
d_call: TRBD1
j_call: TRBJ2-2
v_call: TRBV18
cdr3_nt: TGTGCCAGCGGACAGGGGGGCCCTAACACCGGGGAGCTGTTTTTT
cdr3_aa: CASGQGGPNTGELFF

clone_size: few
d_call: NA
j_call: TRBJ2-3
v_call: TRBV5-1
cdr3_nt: TGCGCCAGCAGCGGGGACACAGATACGCAGTATTTT
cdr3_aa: CASSGDTDTQYF

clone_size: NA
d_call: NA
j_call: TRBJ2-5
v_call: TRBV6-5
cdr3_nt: TGTGCCAGCAGTTACTCGAATTCGGTAGGGGAGACCCAGTACTTC
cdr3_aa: CASSYSNSVGETQYF

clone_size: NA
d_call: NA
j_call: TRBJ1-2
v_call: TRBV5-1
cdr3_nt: TGCGCCAGCAGCCCGGGGACACCCGGGGGTTCTAACTATGGCTACACCTTC
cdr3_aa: CASSPGTPGGSNYGYTF

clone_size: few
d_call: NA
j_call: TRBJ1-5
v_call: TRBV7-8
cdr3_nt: TGTGCCAGCAGCCAAGGGTACGGTCAGCCCCAGCATTTT
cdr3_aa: CASSQGYGQPQHF

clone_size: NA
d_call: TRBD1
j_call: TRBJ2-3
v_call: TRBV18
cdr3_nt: TGTGCCAGCTCACGCGACAGGGGGCCCACAGATACGCAGTATTTT
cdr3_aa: CASSRDRGPTDTQYF

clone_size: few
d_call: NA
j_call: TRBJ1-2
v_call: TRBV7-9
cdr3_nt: TGTGCCAGCGGGGAGCCAGGGGAGTTAAGGGGCTACACCTTC
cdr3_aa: CASGEPGELRGYTF

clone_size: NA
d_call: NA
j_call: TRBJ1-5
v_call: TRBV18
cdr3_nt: TGTGCCAGCTCACCACAGGGTAATAGCAATCAGCCCCAGCATTTT
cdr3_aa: CASSPQGNSNQPQHF

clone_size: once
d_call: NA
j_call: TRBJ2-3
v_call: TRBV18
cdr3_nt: TGTGCCAGCTCACCACCCAACACAGATACGCAGTATTTT
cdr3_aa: CASSPPNTDTQYF

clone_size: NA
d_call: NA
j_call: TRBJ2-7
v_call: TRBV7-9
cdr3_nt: TGTGCCAGCAGCTTAGGGGGGGACGAGCAGTACTTC
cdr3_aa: CASSLGGDEQYF

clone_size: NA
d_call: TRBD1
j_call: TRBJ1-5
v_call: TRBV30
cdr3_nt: TGTGCCTGGGACCCGGGACAGGGGGCGAATCAGCCCCAGCATTTT
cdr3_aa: CAWDPGQGANQPQHF

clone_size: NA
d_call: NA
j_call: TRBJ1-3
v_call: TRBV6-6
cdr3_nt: TGTGCCAGCAGCCTCTCAGGAAACACCATATATTTT
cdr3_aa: CASSLSGNTIYF

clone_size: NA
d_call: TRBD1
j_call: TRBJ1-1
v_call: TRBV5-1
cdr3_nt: TGCGCCAGCAGCCCACAACAGGGGGGGGTTTCCCTCCGGTTGGGTGAAGCTTTCTTT
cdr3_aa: CASSPQQGGVSLRLGEAFF

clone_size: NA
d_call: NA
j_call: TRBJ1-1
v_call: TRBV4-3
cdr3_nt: TGCGCCAGCAGCCAAGACACTGACACTGAAGCTTTCTTT
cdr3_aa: CASSQDTDTEAFF

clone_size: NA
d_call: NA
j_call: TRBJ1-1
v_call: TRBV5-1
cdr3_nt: TGCGCCAGCAGCTCCGGGGACGTAGGTACTACGGAAGCTTTCTTT
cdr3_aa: CASSSGDVGTTEAFF

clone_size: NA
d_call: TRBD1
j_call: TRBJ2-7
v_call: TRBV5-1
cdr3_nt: TGCGCCAGCAGCTGGGACAGGGACCAAGGGGAGCAGTACTTC
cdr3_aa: CASSWDRDQGEQYF

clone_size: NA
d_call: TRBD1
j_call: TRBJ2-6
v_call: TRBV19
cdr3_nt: TGTGCCAGTAGTCTTATGGGACAGTACTCTGGGGCCAACGTCCTGACTTTC
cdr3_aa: CASSLMGQYSGANVLTF

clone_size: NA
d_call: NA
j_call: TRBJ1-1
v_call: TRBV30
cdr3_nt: TGTGCCTGGGCGGACAGTACGAACACTGAAGCTTTCTTT
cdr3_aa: CAWADSTNTEAFF

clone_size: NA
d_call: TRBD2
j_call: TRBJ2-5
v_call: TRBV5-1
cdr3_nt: TGCGCCAGCAGCTCTAGCGGGAGGCGGGAGACCCAGTACTTC
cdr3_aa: CASSSSGRRETQYF

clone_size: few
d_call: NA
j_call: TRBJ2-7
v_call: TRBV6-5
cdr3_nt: TGTGCCAGCAGTTACGTGCCAGGGCGCGAGCAGTACTTC
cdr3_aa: CASSYVPGREQYF

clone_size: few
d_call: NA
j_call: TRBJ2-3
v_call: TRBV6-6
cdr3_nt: TGTGCCAGCAGTTACGGTCCCAGTAGCACAGATACGCAGTATTTT
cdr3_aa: CASSYGPSSTDTQYF

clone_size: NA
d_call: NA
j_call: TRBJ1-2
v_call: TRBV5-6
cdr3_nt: TGTGCCAGCAGCTTCAGGCAGAACTATGGCTACACCTTC
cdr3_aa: CASSFRQNYGYTF

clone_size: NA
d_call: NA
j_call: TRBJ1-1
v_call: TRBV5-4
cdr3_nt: TGTGCCAGCAGCTTGTTTGGTGTAGGGACTGAAGCTTTCTTT
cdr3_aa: CASSLFGVGTEAFF

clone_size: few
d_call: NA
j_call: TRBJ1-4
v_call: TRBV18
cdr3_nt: TGTGCCAGCTCACCCGGAGGTAGCGAAAAACTGTTTTTT
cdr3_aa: CASSPGGSEKLFF

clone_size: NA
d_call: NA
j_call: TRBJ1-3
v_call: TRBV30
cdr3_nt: TGTGCCTGGACAGCCTCCTCTGGAAACACCATATATTTT
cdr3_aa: CAWTASSGNTIYF

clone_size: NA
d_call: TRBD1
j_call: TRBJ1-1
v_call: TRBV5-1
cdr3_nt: TGCGCCAGCAGGCGTCCCGGGACAGGGGGCACTGAAGCTTTCTTT
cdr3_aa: CASRRPGTGGTEAFF

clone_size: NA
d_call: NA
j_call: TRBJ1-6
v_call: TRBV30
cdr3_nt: TGTGCCTGGGGGACGGAGGTCAATAATTCACCCCTCCACTTT
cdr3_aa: CAWGTEVNNSPLHF

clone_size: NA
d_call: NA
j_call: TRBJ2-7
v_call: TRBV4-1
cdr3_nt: TGCGCCAGCAGCCAGCTCCAGGACCTCTCCTACGAGCAGTACTTC
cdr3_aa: CASSQLQDLSYEQYF

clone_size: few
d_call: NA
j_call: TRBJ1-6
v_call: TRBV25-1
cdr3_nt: TGTGCCAGCAGTGATCTGGGGGCCCTCCACTTT
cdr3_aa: CASSDLGALHF